This TCR beta chain was retrieved from a study of shared clonotypes between healthy human individuals. Germline values: CDR1 MGHRA, CDR2 YSYEKL. Unmatched junction bases numbered 6, after V lost 4 bases and J lost 4 bases. This CDR3 comprises 14 residues. Method: immunoSEQ multiplex PCR; TCRdb's copy keeps in-frame clones and lacks some. The repertoire includes 550,000 to 800,000 clones, less than 95% of them detected once, and 30% to 40% sits in the top ten. The sample consisted of memory CD8+ T cells from PBMCs. As for subset: CD45RO+ cells pooled with CCR7-negative TemRA cells. This sequence was found in a man aged 18 to 29 in good health. Some clones in this sample may be carry-over from other donors' samples. The chain uses TRBV4-1 and TRBJ1-1, with 7 positions matching TRBD1. For the CDR3, the DNA is TGCGCCAGCAGCCCCCTTAGGGGGCTCACTGAAGCTTTCTTT. Protein sequence: CASSPLRGLTEAFF.